The next 5 T cell receptor beta chains were all read from a single sample in a study of T cells in Graves' hyperthyroidism and ophthalmopathy. Amplification of TCR beta CDR3 regions used RNA as the template. First-round RT-PCR with HTBI primers amplified the TCR CDR3 region. TCRdb called the multiplex PCR reads again in MiXCR, with one record for every CDR3 protein. The sample has about 400,000 distinct CDR3 sequences, roughly an eighth seen once. The sequenced material came from blood. These receptors originate from a young woman with Graves' hyperthyroidism.

This clonotype was observed at least ten times. V and J are TRBV2 and TRBJ2-7; possible D gene TRBD2, 5 bases. CDR3 length equals 14 residues. Deletions cut 3 bases from V and 0 bases from J, with 9 bases between. Germline CDR1 is SNHLY and CDR2 is FYNNEI. The CDR3 DNA reads TGTGCCAGCAGTGATGCTAGCTACTCCTACGAGCAGTACTTC. Amino acid sequence: CASSDASYSYEQYF.

The sample holds many counts of this clonotype. The CDR3 is CASSQTQLLGDTQYF. The DNA for the CDR3 is TGTGCCAGCAGCCAAACACAACTTCTAGGAGATACGCAGTATTTT. The rearrangement links TRBV3-1 to TRBJ2-3; D unclear. Germline V gene lookup returns CDR1 LGHDT and CDR2 YNNKEL (reference sequence). The CDR3 sequence is 15 residues long. Trimming stripped 2 bases from V and 5 bases from J, with 14 bases between.

This clonotype has ten or more counts. This chain uses TRBV6-2 or TRBV6-3 with TRBJ2-1, with 12 bases fitting TRBD1. The CDR3 is made up of 16 amino acids. Trimming cost V 1 base and J 6 bases; bases outside gene matches: 4. CDR1 MNHEY and CDR2 SVGEGT come from the germline V gene. The CDR3 bases are TGTGCCAGCAGTTACTTGACGGGACAGGGGGCCAATGAGCAGTTCTTC. Translated: CASSYLTGQGANEQFF.

This clonotype was recorded many times. The chain combines TRBV29-1 with TRBJ2-3; D is unresolved. Germline CDR1 SQVTM, CDR2 ANQGSEA. The CDR3 covers 14 residues. Between the trimmed V and J ends, which lost 5 bases and 6 bases, there was a span of 18 bases. The CDR3 here is CSVFPIETLDTQYF. The CDR3 nucleotides read TGCAGCGTTTTTCCTATCGAGACTCTGGATACGCAGTATTTT.

This clonotype was detected many times. The V gene is TRBV7-9, the J gene TRBJ2-7, with 12 bases aligning to TRBD1. V shed 4 bases, J shed 6 bases, and the junction held 10 bases outside the gene matches. CDR1 is SEHNR, CDR2 FQNEAQ, per germline (reference sequence). The CDR3 is made up of 16 amino acids. CDR3 bases: TGTGCCAGCAGCTGGAAACCGGGACAGGGGGCTGGCGAGCAGTACTTC. Its translation is CASSWKPGQGAGEQYF.